The 11 T cell receptor beta chains in this list originate from one sample, sequenced in a study of CD8 T cells in ankylosing spondylitis. One entry per CDR3 protein results from TCRdb running MiXCR on the 5' RACE reads. Found here are about 140,000 distinct CDR3 sequences, roughly 30% of them singletons; the top ten hold around 6%. Sequenced sample: synovial fluid, either unsorted or a sorted T cell fraction (not recorded which). The origin of the receptors is a male donor with ankylosing spondylitis.

This clonotype was counted at least ten times. The V gene is TRBV10-3, the J gene TRBJ2-7; perhaps TRBD1 as D (6 bases). Looked up from germline, CDR1 is ENHRY and CDR2 is SYGVKD. The CDR3 runs 14 residues. V lost 10 bases, J lost 2 bases, and 18 bases lay in between. The CDR3 DNA is TGTGCCACCCAGGACAGTCCGCAGGCCTACGAGCAGTACTTC. Amino acids: CATQDSPQAYEQYF.

This clonotype was observed a handful of times. The chain links TRBV27 to TRBJ1-4; possible D gene TRBD1, 5 bases. Trimming removed 6 bases at V and 5 bases at J, with 13 bases between. CDR3 length equals 14 residues. Germline CDR1 is MNHEY and CDR2 is SMNVEV (reference sequence). The CDR3: CASRGSRGNEKLFF. The CDR3 region has the DNA TGTGCCAGCAGGGGGTCCCGGGGGAATGAAAAACTGTTTTTT.

The sample holds a few counts of this clonotype. The chain recombines TRBV3-1 with TRBJ2-7; possible D gene TRBD2, 5 bases. The V end lost 3 bases, the J end lost 1 base, and 7 bases lay between the germline ends. This CDR3 has 13 amino acids. CDR1 is LGHDT and CDR2 is YNNKEL in the germline V gene (reference sequence). CDR3 nucleotide sequence: TGTGCCAGCAGCCAGGACTTTTCCTACGAGCAGTACTTC. Residues: CASSQDFSYEQYF.

The genes are TRBV18 and TRBJ2-3, with D unclear. The CDR3 contains 12 residues. V shed 6 bases and J shed 4 bases, with 8 bases lying between them. The germline V gene encodes CDR1 KGHSH and CDR2 LQKENI. CDR3 region: CASSLTADTQYF. The CDR3 DNA reads TGTGCCAGCTCCCTCACGGCAGATACGCAGTATTTT.

This rearrangement joins TRBV29-1 to TRBJ1-1; no definite D call. In germline, CDR1 is SQVTM, CDR2 ANQGSEA. This CDR3 is 12 amino acids long. V was trimmed by 1 base and J by 0 bases, leaving 3 bases between them. DNA of the CDR3: TGCAGCGTTGAAGTGGTGAACACTGAAGCTTTCTTT. It is translated as CSVEVVNTEAFF.

The chain carries TRBV6-5 and TRBJ2-7, with 10 bases matching TRBD2. The CDR3 is made up of 16 amino acids. The V and J ends lost 4 bases and 2 bases, in that order; junction bases with no gene match: 8. CDR1 is MNHEY and CDR2 is SVGAGI in the germline V gene. The CDR3 spells CASSSDRTSGPYEQYF. The CDR3 DNA is TGTGCCAGCAGTTCCGACAGGACTAGCGGACCCTACGAGCAGTACTTC.

The chain uses TRBV27 and TRBJ1-5, with TRBD1 as a possible D gene (5 bases). Per the germline V gene, CDR1 is MNHEY and CDR2 is SMNVEV (reference sequence). The CDR3 loop spans 16 amino acids. The ends were cut back, 5 bases at V and 3 bases at J, with 17 bases in the middle. CDR3 sequence (DNA): TGTGCCAGCAGTCCCTTATTTAGGGGTAACAATCAGCCCCAGCATTTT. Translation gives CASSPLFRGNNQPQHF.

There are a few counts of this clonotype. This CDR3 reads CASSLGPRGGYTF. The CDR3 DNA is TGTGCCAGCAGTTTGGGACCGCGGGGAGGCTACACCTTC. The rearrangement uses TRBV28 and TRBJ1-2; perhaps TRBD1 as D (5 bases). The V end lost 3 bases, the J end lost 8 bases, and 13 bases lay between the germline ends. Germline V lookup: CDR1 MDHEN, CDR2 SYDVKM. CDR3 length: 13 residues.

V gene TRBV10-2 combines with J gene TRBJ2-7; D uncertain. Trimming removed 7 bases at V and 2 bases at J, with 9 bases between. The length of the CDR3 is 12 residues. The V gene's germline CDR1 is WSHSY and CDR2 SAAADI. CDR3 sequence: CASMGLPYEQYF. The DNA for the CDR3 is TGCGCCAGCATGGGCCTCCCCTACGAGCAGTACTTC.

The genes are TRBV7-2 and TRBJ2-2, with D hard to call. Germline-derived CDR1 and CDR2 are SGHTA and FQGNSA. The CDR3 runs 15 residues. With 5 bases removed from V and 2 bases from J, the gap between germline ends came to 12 bases. The CDR3 region has the DNA TGTGCCAGCAGCCGCATGGGCGGAAACACCGGGGAGCTGTTTTTT. Translation: CASSRMGGNTGELFF.

This chain joins TRBV20-1 and TRBJ2-7; 13 bases fit TRBD2. Germline V lookup: CDR1 DFQATT, CDR2 SNEGSKA (reference sequence). The ends lost 0 bases at V and 5 bases at J; junction bases unmatched: 7. The CDR3 has 16 amino acids. CDR3 DNA sequence: TGCAGTGCTAGAGAACTAGCGGGAGGGCCCAAGGACGAGCAGTACTTC. This sequence encodes CSARELAGGPKDEQYF.